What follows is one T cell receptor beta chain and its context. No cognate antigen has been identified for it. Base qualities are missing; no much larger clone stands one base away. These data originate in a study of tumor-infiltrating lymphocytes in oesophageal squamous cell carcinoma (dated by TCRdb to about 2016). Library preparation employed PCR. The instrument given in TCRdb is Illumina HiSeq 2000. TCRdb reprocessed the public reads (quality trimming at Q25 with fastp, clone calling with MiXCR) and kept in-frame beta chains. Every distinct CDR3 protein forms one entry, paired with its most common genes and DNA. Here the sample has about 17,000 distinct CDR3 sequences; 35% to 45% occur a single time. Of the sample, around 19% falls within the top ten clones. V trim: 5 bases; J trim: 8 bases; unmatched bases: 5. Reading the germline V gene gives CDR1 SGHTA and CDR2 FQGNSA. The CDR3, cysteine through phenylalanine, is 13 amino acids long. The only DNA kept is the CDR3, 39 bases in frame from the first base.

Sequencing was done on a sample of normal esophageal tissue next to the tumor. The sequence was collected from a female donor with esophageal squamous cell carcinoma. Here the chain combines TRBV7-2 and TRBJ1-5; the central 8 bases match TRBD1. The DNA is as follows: TGTGCCAGCAGCCCAGGGGGCTGGGAGCCCCAGCATTTT. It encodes CASSPGGWEPQHF.